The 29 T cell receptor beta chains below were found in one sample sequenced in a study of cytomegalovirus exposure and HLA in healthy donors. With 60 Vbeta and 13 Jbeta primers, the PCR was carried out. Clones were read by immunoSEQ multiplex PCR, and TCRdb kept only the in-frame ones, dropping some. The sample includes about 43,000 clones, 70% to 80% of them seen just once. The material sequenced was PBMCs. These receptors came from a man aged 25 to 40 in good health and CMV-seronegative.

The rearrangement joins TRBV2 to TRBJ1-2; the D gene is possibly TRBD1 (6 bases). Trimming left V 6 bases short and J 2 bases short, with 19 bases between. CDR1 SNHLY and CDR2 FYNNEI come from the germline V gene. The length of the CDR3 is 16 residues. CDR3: CASSDYVRDTNYGYTF. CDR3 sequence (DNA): TGTGCCAGCAGCGACTACGTACGGGACACCAACTATGGCTACACCTTC.

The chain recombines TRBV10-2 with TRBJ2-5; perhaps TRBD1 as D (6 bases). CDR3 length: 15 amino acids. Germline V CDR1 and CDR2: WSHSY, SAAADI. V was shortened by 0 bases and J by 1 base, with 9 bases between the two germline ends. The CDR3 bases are TGCGCCAGCAGTGAGTCGACAGGCGGCCAAGAGACCCAGTACTTC. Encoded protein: CASSESTGGQETQYF.

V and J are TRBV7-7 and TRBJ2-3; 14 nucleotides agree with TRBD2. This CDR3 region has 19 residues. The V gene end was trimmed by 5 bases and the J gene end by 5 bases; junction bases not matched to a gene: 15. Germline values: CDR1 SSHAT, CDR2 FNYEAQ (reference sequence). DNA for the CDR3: TGTGCCAGCAGCCAAAATCCGACTAGCGGGAGGGGTATTAGAGATACGCAGTATTTT. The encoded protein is CASSQNPTSGRGIRDTQYF.

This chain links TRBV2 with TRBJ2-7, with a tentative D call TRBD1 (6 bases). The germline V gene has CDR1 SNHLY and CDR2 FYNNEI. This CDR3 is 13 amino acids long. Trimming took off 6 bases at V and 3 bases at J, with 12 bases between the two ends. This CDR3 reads CASRTGTYYEQYF. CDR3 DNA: TGTGCCAGCAGGACCGGGACATACTACGAGCAGTACTTC.

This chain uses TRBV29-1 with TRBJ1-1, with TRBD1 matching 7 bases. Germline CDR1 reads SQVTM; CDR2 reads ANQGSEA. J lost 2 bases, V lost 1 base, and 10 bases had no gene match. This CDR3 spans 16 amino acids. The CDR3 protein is CSVEGYRGRFNTEAFF. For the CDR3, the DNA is TGCAGCGTTGAAGGTTACAGGGGTCGCTTTAACACTGAAGCTTTCTTT. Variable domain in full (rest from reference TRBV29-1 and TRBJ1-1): SAVISQKPSRDICQRGTSLTIQCQVDSQVTMMFWYRQQPGQSLTLIATANQGSEATYESGFVIDKFPISRPNLTFSTLTVSNMSPEDSSIYLCSVEGYRGRFNTEAFFGQGTRLTVV.

The CDR3 DNA reads as TGTGCCAGCAGTGTCCCAGGACAGCCTAATTCACCCCTCCACTTT. This translates into CASSVPGQPNSPLHF. The chain recombines TRBV25-1 with TRBJ1-6, with D possibly matching TRBD1 (6 bases). This CDR3 has 15 amino acids. In germline, CDR1 is MGHDK, CDR2 SYGVNS. Deletions cut 4 bases from V and 6 bases from J, with 13 bases between.

Here the CDR3 reads CASSQPTGTSGYNEQFF. Here the CDR3 DNA reads TGCGCCAGCAGCCAACCCACCGGGACTAGCGGATACAATGAGCAGTTCTTC. This chain links TRBV4-3 with TRBJ2-1; 11 bases fit TRBD2. CDR3 size: 17 residues. Trimming took 2 bases from V and 4 from J; bases not matched to a gene: 7. Per germline, CDR1 LGHNA and CDR2 YSLEER.

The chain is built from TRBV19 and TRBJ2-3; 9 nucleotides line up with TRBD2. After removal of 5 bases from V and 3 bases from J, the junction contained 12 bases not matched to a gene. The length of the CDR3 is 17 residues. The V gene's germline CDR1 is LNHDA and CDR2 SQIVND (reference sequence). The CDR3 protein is CASSPPGSGSRTDTQYF. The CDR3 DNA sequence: TGTGCCAGTAGTCCCCCGGGTAGCGGGAGTCGGACAGATACGCAGTATTTT. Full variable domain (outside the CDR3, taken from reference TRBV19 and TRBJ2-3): DGGITQSPKYLFRKEGQNVTLSCEQNLNHDAMYWYRQDPGQGLRLIYYSQIVNDFQKGDIAEGYSVSREKKESFPLTVTSAQKNPTAFYLCASSPPGSGSRTDTQYFGPGTRLTVL.

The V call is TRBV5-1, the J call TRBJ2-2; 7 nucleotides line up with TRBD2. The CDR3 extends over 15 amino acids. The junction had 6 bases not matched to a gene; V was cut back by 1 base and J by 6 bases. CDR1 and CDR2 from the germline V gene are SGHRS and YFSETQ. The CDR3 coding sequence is TGCGCCAGCAGCTTGAGGGACTACCTATCCGGGGAGCTGTTTTTT. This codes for CASSLRDYLSGELFF. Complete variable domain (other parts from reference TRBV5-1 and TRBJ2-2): KAGVTQTPRYLIKTRGQQVTLSCSPISGHRSVSWYQQTPGQGLQFLFEYFSETQRNKGNFPGRFSGRQFSNSRSEMNVSTLELGDSALYLCASSLRDYLSGELFFGEGSRLTVL.

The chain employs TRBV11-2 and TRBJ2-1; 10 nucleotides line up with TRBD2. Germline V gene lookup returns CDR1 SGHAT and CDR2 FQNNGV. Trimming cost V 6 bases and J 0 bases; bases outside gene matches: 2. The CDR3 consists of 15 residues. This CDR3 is CASRLAGSSYNEQFF. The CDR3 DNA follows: TGTGCCAGCAGACTAGCGGGGAGCTCCTACAATGAGCAGTTCTTC.

CDR3 bases: TGTGCCAGCCTCTCCGGAGATACGCAGTATTTT. This codes for CASLSGDTQYF. The gene calls are TRBV18 and TRBJ2-3, with D unclear. Germline CDR1 KGHSH, CDR2 LQKENI. The CDR3 length is 11 residues. Deletions cut 8 bases from V and 5 bases from J, with 8 bases between.

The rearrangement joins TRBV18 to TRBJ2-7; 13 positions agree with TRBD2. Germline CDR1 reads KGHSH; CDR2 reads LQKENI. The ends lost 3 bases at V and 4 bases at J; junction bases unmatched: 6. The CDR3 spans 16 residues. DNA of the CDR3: TGTGCCAGCTCACCCCCGGGACTAGCGGGGAAATACGAGCAGTACTTC. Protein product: CASSPPGLAGKYEQYF.

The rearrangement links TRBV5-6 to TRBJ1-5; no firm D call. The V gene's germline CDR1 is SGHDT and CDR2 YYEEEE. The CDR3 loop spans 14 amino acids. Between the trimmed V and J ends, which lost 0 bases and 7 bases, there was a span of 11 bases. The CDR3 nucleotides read TGTGCCAGCAGCTTGGGAGGGCTTGGGCAGCCCCAGCATTTT. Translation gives CASSLGGLGQPQHF. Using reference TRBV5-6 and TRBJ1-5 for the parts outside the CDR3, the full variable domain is DAGVTQSPTHLIKTRGQQVTLRCSPKSGHDTVSWYQQALGQGPQFIFQYYEEEERQRGNFPDRFSGHQFPNYSSELNVNALLLGDSALYLCASSLGGLGQPQHFGDGTRLSIL.

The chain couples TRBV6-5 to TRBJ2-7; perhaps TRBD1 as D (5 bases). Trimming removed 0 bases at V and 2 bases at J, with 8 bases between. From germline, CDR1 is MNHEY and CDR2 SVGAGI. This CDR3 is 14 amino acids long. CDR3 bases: TGTGCCAGCAGTTACTCAGGCAGGGCCTACGAGCAGTACTTC. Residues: CASSYSGRAYEQYF.

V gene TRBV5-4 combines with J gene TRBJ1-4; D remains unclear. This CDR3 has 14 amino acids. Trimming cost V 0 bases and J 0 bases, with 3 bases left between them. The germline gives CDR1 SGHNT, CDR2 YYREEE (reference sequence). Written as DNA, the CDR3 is TGTGCCAGCAGCTTGGCAGCAACTAATGAAAAACTGTTTTTT. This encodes CASSLAATNEKLFF.

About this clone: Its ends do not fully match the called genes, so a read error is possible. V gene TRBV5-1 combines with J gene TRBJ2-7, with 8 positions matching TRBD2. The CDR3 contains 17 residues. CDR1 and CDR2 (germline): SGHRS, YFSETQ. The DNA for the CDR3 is TGCGCCAGCACCCTTACTTCTAACGGGAGGGCCTTTTACGGGCAGTACTTC. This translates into CASTLTSNGRAFYGQYF.

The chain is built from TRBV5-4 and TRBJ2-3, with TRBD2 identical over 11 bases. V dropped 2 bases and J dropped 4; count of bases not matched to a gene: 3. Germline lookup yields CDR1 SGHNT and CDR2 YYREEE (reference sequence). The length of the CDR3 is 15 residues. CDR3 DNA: TGTGCCAGCAGCTTCCCACTAGCGGGAGCAGATACGCAGTATTTT. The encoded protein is CASSFPLAGADTQYF. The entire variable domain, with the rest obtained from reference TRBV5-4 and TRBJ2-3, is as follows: ETGVTQSPTHLIKTRGQQVTLRCSSQSGHNTVSWYQQALGQGPQFIFQYYREEENGRGNFPPRFSGLQFPNYSSELNVNALELDDSALYLCASSFPLAGADTQYFGPGTRLTVL.

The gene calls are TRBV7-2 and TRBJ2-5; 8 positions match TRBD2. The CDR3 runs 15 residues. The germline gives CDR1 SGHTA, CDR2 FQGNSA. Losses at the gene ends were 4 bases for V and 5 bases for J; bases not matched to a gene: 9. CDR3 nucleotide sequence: TGTGCCAGCAGCTCGGAAAGCGGGAGATGGGAGACCCAGTACTTC. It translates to CASSSESGRWETQYF.

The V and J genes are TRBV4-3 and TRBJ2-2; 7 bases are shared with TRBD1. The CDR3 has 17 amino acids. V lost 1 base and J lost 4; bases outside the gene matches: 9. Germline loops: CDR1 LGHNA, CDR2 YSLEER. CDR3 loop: CASSQVKGTEATGELFF. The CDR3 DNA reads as TGCGCCAGCAGCCAAGTTAAAGGGACAGAGGCCACCGGGGAGCTGTTTTTT.

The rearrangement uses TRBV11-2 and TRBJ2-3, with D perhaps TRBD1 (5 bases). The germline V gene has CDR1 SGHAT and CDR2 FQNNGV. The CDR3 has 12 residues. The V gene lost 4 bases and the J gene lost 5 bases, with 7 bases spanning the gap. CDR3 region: CASSWGRDTQYF. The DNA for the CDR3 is TGTGCCAGCAGCTGGGGCCGAGATACGCAGTATTTT.

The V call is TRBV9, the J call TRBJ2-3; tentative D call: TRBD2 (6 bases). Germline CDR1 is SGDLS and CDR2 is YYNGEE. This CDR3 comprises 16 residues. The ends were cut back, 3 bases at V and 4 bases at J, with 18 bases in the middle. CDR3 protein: CASSADPGVGSDTQYF. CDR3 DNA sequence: TGTGCCAGCAGCGCAGATCCGGGAGTAGGCTCAGATACGCAGTATTTT.

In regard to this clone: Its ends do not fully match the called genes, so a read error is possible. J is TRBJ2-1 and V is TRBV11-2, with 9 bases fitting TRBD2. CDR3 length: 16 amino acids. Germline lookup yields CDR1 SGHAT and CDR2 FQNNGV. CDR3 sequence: CASSVDPGLANNEQFF. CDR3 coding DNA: TGTGCCAGCAGCGTAGACCCGGGACTAGCTAACAATGAGCAGTTCTTC.

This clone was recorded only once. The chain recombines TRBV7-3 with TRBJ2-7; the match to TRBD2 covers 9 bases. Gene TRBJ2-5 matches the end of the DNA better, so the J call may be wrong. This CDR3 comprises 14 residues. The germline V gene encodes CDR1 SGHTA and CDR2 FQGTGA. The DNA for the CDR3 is TGTGCCAGCAGCTTTGCGGGAGGGGGGGAGACCCAGTACTTC. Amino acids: CASSFAGGGETQYF.

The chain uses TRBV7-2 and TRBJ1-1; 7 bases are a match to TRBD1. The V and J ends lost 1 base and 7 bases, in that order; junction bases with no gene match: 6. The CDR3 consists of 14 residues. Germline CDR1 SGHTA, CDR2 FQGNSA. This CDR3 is CASSLGGTVYEAFF. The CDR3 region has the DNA TGTGCCAGCAGCTTAGGGGGGACAGTTTATGAAGCTTTCTTT.

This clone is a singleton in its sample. This CDR3 reads CASSQGRTGGSYNSPLHF. Written as DNA, the CDR3 is TGCGCCAGCAGCCAAGGTAGGACAGGAGGCTCCTATAATTCACCCCTCCACTTT. V gene TRBV4-3 combines with J gene TRBJ1-6, with 7 bases matching TRBD1. Per germline, CDR1 LGHNA and CDR2 YSLEER. This CDR3 comprises 18 residues. The V and J ends lost 1 base and 0 bases, in that order; junction bases with no gene match: 6.

CDR3 DNA: TGTGCCAGCAGCTCTTATAGCGGGAGGCCCGCCACCGGGGAGCTGTTTTTT. Translating it yields CASSSYSGRPATGELFF. This chain links TRBV7-7 with TRBJ2-2; 10 bases fit TRBD2. Germline CDR1 reads SSHAT; CDR2 reads FNYEAQ (reference sequence). This CDR3 has 17 residues. V was clipped by 4 bases and J by 4 bases; unmatched bases: 9.

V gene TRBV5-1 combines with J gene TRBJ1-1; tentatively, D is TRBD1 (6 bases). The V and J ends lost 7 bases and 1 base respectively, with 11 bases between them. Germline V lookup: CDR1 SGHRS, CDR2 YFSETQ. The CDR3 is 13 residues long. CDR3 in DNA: TGCGCCAGCCGCCAACAGGGGAACACTGAAGCTTTCTTT. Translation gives CASRQQGNTEAFF.

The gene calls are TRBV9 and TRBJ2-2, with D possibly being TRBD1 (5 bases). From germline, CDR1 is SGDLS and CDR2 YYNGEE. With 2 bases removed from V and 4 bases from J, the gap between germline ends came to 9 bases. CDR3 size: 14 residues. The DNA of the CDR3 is TGTGCCAGCAGCGTGACAGAGCCCACCGGGGAGCTGTTTTTT. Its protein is CASSVTEPTGELFF. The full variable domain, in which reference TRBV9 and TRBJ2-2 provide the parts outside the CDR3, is DSGVTQTPKHLITATGQRVTLRCSPRSGDLSVYWYQQSLDQGLQFLIQYYNGEERAKGNILERFSAQQFPDLHSELNLSSLELGDSALYFCASSVTEPTGELFFGEGSRLTVL.

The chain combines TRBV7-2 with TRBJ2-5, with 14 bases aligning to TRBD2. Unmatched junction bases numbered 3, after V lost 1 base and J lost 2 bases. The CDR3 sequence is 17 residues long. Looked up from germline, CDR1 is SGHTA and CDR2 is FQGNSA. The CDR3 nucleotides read TGTGCCAGCAGCTTAGTGCGGACTAGCGGGGGGCAAGAGACCCAGTACTTC. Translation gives CASSLVRTSGGQETQYF.